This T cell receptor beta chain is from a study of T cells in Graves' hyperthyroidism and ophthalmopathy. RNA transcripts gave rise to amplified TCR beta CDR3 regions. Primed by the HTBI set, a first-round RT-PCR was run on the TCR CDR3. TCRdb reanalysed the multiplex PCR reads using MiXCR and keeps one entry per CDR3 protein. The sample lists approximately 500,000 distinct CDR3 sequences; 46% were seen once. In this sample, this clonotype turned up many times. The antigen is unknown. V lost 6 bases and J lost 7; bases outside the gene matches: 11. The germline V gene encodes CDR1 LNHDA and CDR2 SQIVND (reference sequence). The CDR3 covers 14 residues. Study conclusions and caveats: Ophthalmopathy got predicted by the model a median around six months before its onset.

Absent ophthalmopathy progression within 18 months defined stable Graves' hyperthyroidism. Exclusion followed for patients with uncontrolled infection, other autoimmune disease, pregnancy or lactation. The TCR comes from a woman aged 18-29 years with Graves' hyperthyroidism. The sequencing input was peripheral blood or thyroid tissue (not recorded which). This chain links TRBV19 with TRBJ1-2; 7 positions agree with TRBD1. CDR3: CASSSRGAGGGYTF. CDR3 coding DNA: TGTGCCAGTAGCAGTAGGGGGGCAGGGGGTGGCTACACCTTC.